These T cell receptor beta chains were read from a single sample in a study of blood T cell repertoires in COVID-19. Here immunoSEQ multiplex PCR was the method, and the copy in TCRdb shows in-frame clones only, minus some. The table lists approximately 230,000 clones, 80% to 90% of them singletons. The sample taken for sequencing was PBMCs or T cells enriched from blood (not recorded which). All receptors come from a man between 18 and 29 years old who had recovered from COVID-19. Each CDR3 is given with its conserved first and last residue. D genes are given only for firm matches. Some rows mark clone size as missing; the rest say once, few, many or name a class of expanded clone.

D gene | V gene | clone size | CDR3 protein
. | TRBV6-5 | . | CASSYSGGDPYEQYF
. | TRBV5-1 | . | CASSSEPGRSGNTIYF
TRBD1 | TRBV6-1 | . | CASSDLGQGGGAFF
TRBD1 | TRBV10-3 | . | CAISLQGNGYTF
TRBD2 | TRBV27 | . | CATQTSGRYEQYF
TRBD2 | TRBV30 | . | CACSGRFRETQYF
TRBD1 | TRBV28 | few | CASGNRDRGGTEAFF
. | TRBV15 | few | CATSRGSRGEPQHF
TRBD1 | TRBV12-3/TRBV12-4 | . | CASSWTGNEQFF
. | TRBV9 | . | CASSVQGLNYGYTF
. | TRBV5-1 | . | CATRVGDGGTEAFF
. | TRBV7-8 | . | CASSVTFNYGYTF
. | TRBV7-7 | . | CASSFGPGAGELFF
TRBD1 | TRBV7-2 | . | CASSLRVGTGVSGANVLTF
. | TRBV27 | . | CASRGGGWSDTGELFF
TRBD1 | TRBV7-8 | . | CASSILTGWNTEAFF
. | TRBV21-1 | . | CASRNRQVSPRDTQYF
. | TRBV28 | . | CASSLYREGGETQYF
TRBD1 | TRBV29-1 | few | CSVGSGGSEAFF
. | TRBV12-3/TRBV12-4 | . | CASRGGSGNTIYF
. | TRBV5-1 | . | CASVSGQQYNEQFF
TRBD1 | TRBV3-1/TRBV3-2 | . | CASSRRDSGYLVSSFINQPQHF
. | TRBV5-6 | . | CASSLAGRDDNEQFF
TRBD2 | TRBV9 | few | CASSAGLAGAYNEQFF
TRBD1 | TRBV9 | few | CASSAGTDAGELFF
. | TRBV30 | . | CAWSPGNYNSPLHF
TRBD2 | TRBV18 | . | CASSPIPPGRGPDTQYF
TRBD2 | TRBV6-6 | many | CASSHTGTSVEGDTQYF